Detailed here is one T cell receptor beta chain. No antigen is known for it. The repertoire was sequenced with immunoSEQ multiplex PCR; TCRdb's copy has only in-frame clones and lacks some. This table has approximately 17,000 clones, approximately 80% appearing once. The data were taken from a study of T cell responses to AZD1222 COVID-19 vaccine. V was cut by 5 bases and J by 0 bases, with 13 bases left in between. This CDR3 comprises 15 residues. Germline V gene lookup returns CDR1 MDHEN and CDR2 SYDVKM. General study findings and limits: Nearly half of unique spike-specific TCRs reportedly avoided B.1.351 and B.1.1.7 mutated regions.

This clonotype was sampled from an adult who received the AZD1222 COVID-19 vaccine. The chain has TRBV28 and TRBJ1-1; tentatively, D is TRBD1 (5 bases). The sequencing here drew on peripheral blood, taken 28 days after the second AZD1222 dose. CDR3 DNA sequence: TGTGCCAGCAGTCCCGGGACGTTGATGAACACTGAAGCTTTCTTT. Translation: CASSPGTLMNTEAFF.